The 23 T cell receptor beta chains given below trace back to one sample, sequenced in a study of cytotoxic CD8 clonotypes in ibrutinib-treated CLL. The data were produced by immunoSEQ multiplex PCR, yet TCRdb's version contains in-frame clones alone and is incomplete. This sample has roughly 29,000 clones; 57% occur once, and the top ten carry approximately 5.4%. This material consisted of PBMCs, taken before ibrutinib treatment. The receptor source for this set is a human donor with chronic lymphocytic leukemia.

Only a few counts were recorded for this clone. The chain uses TRBV5-6 and TRBJ2-3; 11 nucleotides line up with TRBD2. Germline V gives CDR1 SGHDT, CDR2 YYEEEE. The CDR3 covers 18 residues. Trimming at V came to 7 bases and at J to 2 bases, leaving 15 bases not matched to a gene. CDR3 in DNA: TGTGCCAGCGCGGCCCCTCTACGACTAGCGGGGATCACAGATACGCAGTATTTT. This codes for CASAAPLRLAGITDTQYF.

The J gene is TRBJ2-1, the V gene TRBV5-6; TRBD1 is a possible D gene (6 bases). The CDR3 totals 18 residues. V was clipped by 1 base and J by 8 bases, with 25 bases between them. Germline-derived CDR1 and CDR2 are SGHDT and YYEEEE. The CDR3 DNA follows: TGTGCCAGCAGCTTGCGCCCACTACAGGGACCCCTTTGGGATGAGCAGTTCTTC. It encodes CASSLRPLQGPLWDEQFF. The full variable domain, completed using reference TRBV5-6 and TRBJ2-1, is DAGVTQSPTHLIKTRGQQVTLRCSPKSGHDTVSWYQQALGQGPQFIFQYYEEEERQRGNFPDRFSGHQFPNYSSELNVNALLLGDSALYLCASSLRPLQGPLWDEQFFGPGTRLTVL.

V gene TRBV5-1 combines with J gene TRBJ2-3; the D is unclear. Trimming stripped 7 bases from V and 0 bases from J, with 9 bases between. The length of the CDR3 is 13 residues. Germline V gene lookup returns CDR1 SGHRS and CDR2 YFSETQ. In nucleotides, the CDR3 is TGCGCCAGCTGCCAGACTAGCACAGATACGCAGTATTTT. This translates into CASCQTSTDTQYF.

The rearrangement joins TRBV15 to TRBJ2-5; D unresolved. Germline V lookup: CDR1 LNHNV, CDR2 YYDKDF (reference sequence). With 0 bases removed from V and 3 bases from J, the gap between germline ends came to 11 bases. This CDR3 has 15 amino acids. The CDR3 DNA sequence: TGTGCCACCAGCAGAGATGTGGGGTCCGAAGAGACCCAGTACTTC. It is translated as CATSRDVGSEETQYF. The whole variable domain, filled in from reference TRBV15 and TRBJ2-5, reads DAMVIQNPRYQVTQFGKPVTLSCSQTLNHNVMYWYQQKSSQAPKLLFHYYDKDFNNEADTPDNFQSRRPNTSFCFLDIRSPGLGDTAMYLCATSRDVGSEETQYFGPGTRLLVL.

CDR3 sequence reads: CASSFTGEWNSPLHF. For the CDR3, the DNA is TGCGCCAGCAGCTTTACAGGGGAATGGAATTCACCCCTCCACTTT. The genes are TRBV5-1 and TRBJ1-6; TRBD1 matches 7 bases. V lost 2 bases to trimming and J lost 7 bases; unmatched junction nucleotides: 6. This CDR3 region has 15 residues. From germline, CDR1 is SGHRS and CDR2 YFSETQ.

This chain links TRBV4-1 with TRBJ2-7; 9 positions match TRBD2. The length of the CDR3 is 15 residues. The V segment lost 4 bases and the J segment 3 bases; nucleotides outside the gene matches: 7. The germline gives CDR1 MGHRA, CDR2 YSYEKL. The CDR3 DNA sequence: TGCGCCAGCAGCCCGGGGGTAGCGGGGGACTACGAGCAGTACTTC. It encodes CASSPGVAGDYEQYF.

V gene TRBV2 combines with J gene TRBJ2-1; TRBD2 matches at 11 bases. Germline-derived CDR1 and CDR2 are SNHLY and FYNNEI. The V gene end was trimmed by 6 bases and the J gene end by 3 bases; junction bases not matched to a gene: 4. The CDR3 contains 15 residues. CDR3: CASREGLADYNEQFF. The DNA of the CDR3 is TGTGCCAGCAGAGAGGGACTAGCGGACTACAATGAGCAGTTCTTC.

The rearrangement joins TRBV15 to TRBJ1-4, with D possibly matching TRBD1 (6 bases). V was trimmed by 0 bases and J by 6 bases, leaving 11 bases between them. This CDR3 is 15 amino acids long. Germline V gene lookup returns CDR1 LNHNV and CDR2 YYDKDF (reference sequence). The CDR3 nucleotides read TGTGCCACCAGCAGAGAGGGGGCGCCGGATGAAAAACTGTTTTTT. Protein: CATSREGAPDEKLFF.

The chain carries TRBV12-5 and TRBJ1-5; 8 bases are a match to TRBD1. V gave up 6 bases and J gave up 0 bases; unmatched junction bases: 10. Germline V CDR1 and CDR2: LGHNT, FRNRAP. The CDR3 contains 17 residues. DNA for the CDR3: TGTGCTAGTGGCCCTGGACAGGGAGGGTATAGCAATCAGCCCCAGCATTTT. Translation: CASGPGQGGYSNQPQHF.

The chain carries TRBV7-7 and TRBJ2-1; 12 bases map to TRBD2. V gave up 5 bases and J gave up 4 bases; unmatched junction bases: 3. CDR1 and CDR2 (germline): SSHAT, FNYEAQ (reference sequence). CDR3 length: 15 amino acids. CDR3 protein: CASSQGLAGYNEQFF. The CDR3 bases are TGTGCCAGCAGCCAAGGACTAGCGGGATACAATGAGCAGTTCTTC.

This clone was seen a handful of times. The chain combines TRBV5-1 with TRBJ1-2, with TRBD1 matching 8 bases. Germline-derived CDR1 and CDR2 are SGHRS and YFSETQ. The CDR3 has 15 residues. The V and J ends lost 4 bases and 4 bases, in that order; junction bases with no gene match: 9. The CDR3: CASSGRTGSTYGYTF. DNA of the CDR3: TGCGCCAGCAGCGGAAGGACAGGGTCAACCTATGGCTACACCTTC.

The chain has TRBV2 and TRBJ1-1; 9 bases line up with TRBD1. From germline, CDR1 is SNHLY and CDR2 FYNNEI. J was trimmed by 5 bases and V by 6 bases; bases with no gene match: 4. The CDR3 totals 13 residues. CDR3 loop: CASRQGAWTEAFF. CDR3 nucleotides: TGTGCCAGCAGACAGGGGGCTTGGACTGAAGCTTTCTTT.

The chain employs TRBV11-2 and TRBJ2-2, with a weak D call TRBD2 (6 bases). Germline-derived CDR1 and CDR2 are SGHAT and FQNNGV. This CDR3 is 15 amino acids long. V was pared by 4 bases and J by 3 bases, with 12 bases between. Here the CDR3 DNA reads TGTGCCAGCAGCTCGGCGGGACTTTACACCGGGGAGCTGTTTTTT. Protein product: CASSSAGLYTGELFF.

This chain links TRBV19 with TRBJ2-1; 8 bases agree with TRBD2. There are 15 residues in the CDR3. The V and J ends lost 4 bases and 1 base, in that order; junction bases with no gene match: 3. The germline V gene has CDR1 LNHDA and CDR2 SQIVND (reference sequence). CDR3 residues: CASSNGGVSYNEQFF. CDR3 coding DNA: TGTGCCAGTAGTAACGGGGGGGTGTCCTACAATGAGCAGTTCTTC.

This clone was seen a handful of times. The genes are TRBV7-9 and TRBJ2-7; 10 bases are a match to TRBD1. CDR3 length equals 15 residues. Germline CDR1 reads SEHNR; CDR2 reads FQNEAQ (reference sequence). V shed 5 bases and J 2 bases; nucleotides not matched to a gene: 6. CDR3 amino acids: CASSPGQGGPYEQYF. CDR3 in DNA: TGTGCCAGCAGCCCTGGACAGGGGGGGCCCTACGAGCAGTACTTC.

The chain combines TRBV10-1 with TRBJ1-6; D perhaps matches TRBD1 (6 bases). The V and J ends lost 4 bases and 9 bases respectively, with 13 bases between them. Germline assignment: CDR1 WNHNN and CDR2 SYGVQD (reference sequence). The length of the CDR3 is 14 residues. The CDR3 spells CASSAGTRGSPLHF. CDR3 nucleotides: TGCGCCAGCAGTGCGGGGACACGGGGTTCACCCCTCCACTTT.

Only one count was recorded for this clone. The rearrangement links TRBV27 to TRBJ2-3; 7 positions match TRBD2. Trimming removed 6 bases from V and 6 bases from J; junction bases left unmatched: 6. Germline CDR1 is MNHEY and CDR2 is SMNVEV (reference sequence). The CDR3 has 13 amino acids. The CDR3 sequence: CASSLNSGDTQYF. CDR3 DNA sequence: TGTGCCAGCAGCCTCAATAGCGGGGATACGCAGTATTTT.

This clone was seen a few times. CDR3 bases: TGTGCCAGCAGCCAATATATGGGACCGGCCTACGAGCAGTACTTC. Its translation: CASSQYMGPAYEQYF. J is TRBJ2-7 and V is TRBV14, with D perhaps assigned TRBD1 or TRBD2 (5 bases each). Between the trimmed V and J ends, which lost 2 bases and 2 bases, there was a span of 13 bases. Germline loops: CDR1 SGHDN, CDR2 FVKESK. The CDR3 has 15 residues.

The chain employs TRBV7-9 and TRBJ1-2; maybe TRBD1 (6 bases). Germline CDR1 reads SEHNR; CDR2 reads FQNEAQ (reference sequence). This CDR3 has 16 amino acids. V dropped 0 bases and J dropped 1 base, with 12 bases sitting between them. Here the CDR3 reads CASSLARGDNNYGYTF. CDR3 DNA sequence: TGTGCCAGCAGCTTAGCGAGGGGGGATAATAACTATGGCTACACCTTC. The whole variable domain, remainder taken from reference TRBV7-9 and TRBJ1-2, is DTGVSQNPRHKITKRGQNVTFRCDPISEHNRLYWYRQTLGQGPEFLTYFQNEAQLEKSRLLSDRFSAERPKGSFSTLEIQRTEQGDSAMYLCASSLARGDNNYGYTFGSGTRLTVV.

V and J are TRBV4-1 and TRBJ1-2; no definite D call. This CDR3 comprises 14 residues. Germline V gene data show CDR1 as MGHRA and CDR2 as YSYEKL. V was trimmed by 0 bases and J by 8 bases, leaving 13 bases between them. CDR3 DNA sequence: TGCGCCAGCAGCCAAGATTTCACGGGGTACGGCTACACCTTC. This sequence encodes CASSQDFTGYGYTF.

This clone was seen a few times. The chain links TRBV18 to TRBJ2-7, with 14 bases lining up with TRBD2. Germline V CDR1 and CDR2: KGHSH, LQKENI. The CDR3 is 16 residues long. With V trimmed by 4 bases and J by 1 base, 3 bases remained unmatched. In DNA form, the CDR3 reads TGTGCCAGCTCACTCCGGACTAGCGGGAGGTCCTACGAGCAGTACTTC. It yields the protein CASSLRTSGRSYEQYF.

This clone was observed a handful of times. The chain joins TRBV5-4 to TRBJ2-1; D perhaps matches TRBD2 (5 bases). Germline-derived CDR1 and CDR2 are SGHNT and YYREEE (reference sequence). Trimming removed 7 bases from V and 0 bases from J, with 5 bases in between. The CDR3 length is 12 residues. The CDR3: CASGSSYNEQFF. The CDR3 nucleotides are TGTGCCAGCGGGAGCTCCTACAATGAGCAGTTCTTC.

The genes are TRBV4-2 and TRBJ2-7, with 7 bases aligning to TRBD1. CDR1 is LGHNA and CDR2 is YNFKEQ in the germline V gene. This CDR3 comprises 17 residues. Trimming took 0 bases from V and 3 from J; bases not matched to a gene: 11. CDR3 amino acids: CASSQDGQTGRVYEQYF. The CDR3, as DNA: TGTGCCAGCAGCCAAGATGGGCAGACAGGGAGAGTCTACGAGCAGTACTTC.